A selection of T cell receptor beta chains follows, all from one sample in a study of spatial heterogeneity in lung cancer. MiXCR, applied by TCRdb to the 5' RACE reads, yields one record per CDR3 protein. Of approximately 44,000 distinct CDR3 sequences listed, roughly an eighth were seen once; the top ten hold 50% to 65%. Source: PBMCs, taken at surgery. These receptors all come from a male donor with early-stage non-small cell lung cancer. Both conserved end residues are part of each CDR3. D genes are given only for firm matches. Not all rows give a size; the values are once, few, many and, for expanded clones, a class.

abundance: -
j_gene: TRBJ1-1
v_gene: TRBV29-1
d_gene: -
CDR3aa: CSVVGQVEAFF
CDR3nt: TGCAGCGTTGTCGGGCAGGTTGAAGCTTTCTTT

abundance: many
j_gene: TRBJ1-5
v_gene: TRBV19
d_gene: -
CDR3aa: CASVQGRYQPQHF
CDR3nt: TGTGCCAGTGTACAGGGAAGGTATCAGCCCCAGCATTTT

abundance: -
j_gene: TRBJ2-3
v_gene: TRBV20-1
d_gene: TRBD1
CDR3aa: CSAQRDRATDTQYF
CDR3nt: TGCAGTGCCCAGAGGGACAGGGCAACAGATACGCAGTATTTT

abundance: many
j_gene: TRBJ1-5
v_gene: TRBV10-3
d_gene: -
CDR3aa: CAISEGQDSNQPQHF
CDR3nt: TGTGCCATCAGTGAGGGGCAGGATAGCAATCAGCCCCAGCATTTT

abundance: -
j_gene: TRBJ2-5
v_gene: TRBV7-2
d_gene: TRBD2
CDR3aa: CASSLTSGSGETQYF
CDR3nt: TGTGCCAGCAGCTTGACTAGCGGGAGTGGGGAGACCCAGTACTTC

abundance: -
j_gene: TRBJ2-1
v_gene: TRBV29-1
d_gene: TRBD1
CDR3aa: CSGTGGSYEQFF
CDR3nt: TGCAGCGGGACAGGGGGCTCGTATGAGCAGTTCTTC

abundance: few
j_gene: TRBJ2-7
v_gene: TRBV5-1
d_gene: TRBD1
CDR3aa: CASSYPGQGYEQYF
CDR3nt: TGCGCCAGCAGCTACCCGGGACAGGGCTACGAGCAGTACTTC

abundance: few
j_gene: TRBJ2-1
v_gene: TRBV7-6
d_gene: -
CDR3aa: CASSPSGSRREQFF
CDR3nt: TGTGCCAGCAGCCCGAGCGGTAGCCGAAGGGAGCAGTTCTTC

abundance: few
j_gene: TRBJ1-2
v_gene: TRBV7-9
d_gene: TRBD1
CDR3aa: CASSFVQGANGYTF
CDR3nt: TGTGCCAGCAGCTTTGTACAGGGGGCGAATGGCTACACCTTC

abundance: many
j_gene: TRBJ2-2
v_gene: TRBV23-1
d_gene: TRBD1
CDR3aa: CASTRRGQYLTGELFF
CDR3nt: TGCGCCAGCACTCGAAGGGGGCAGTACCTTACCGGGGAGCTGTTTTTT

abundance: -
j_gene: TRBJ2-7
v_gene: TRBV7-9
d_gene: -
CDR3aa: CASSSPGPNERHKQYF
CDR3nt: TGTGCCAGCAGCTCGCCGGGTCCTAATGAACGCCACAAGCAGTACTTC

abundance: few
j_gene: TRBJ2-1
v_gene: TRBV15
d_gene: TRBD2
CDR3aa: CATSGPAGFYNEQFF
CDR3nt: TGTGCCACCAGCGGTCCAGCGGGATTCTACAATGAGCAGTTCTTC

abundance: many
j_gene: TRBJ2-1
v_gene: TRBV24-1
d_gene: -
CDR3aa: CATSDRASSYNEQFF
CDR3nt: TGTGCCACCAGTGATCGGGCCTCGTCCTACAATGAGCAGTTCTTC

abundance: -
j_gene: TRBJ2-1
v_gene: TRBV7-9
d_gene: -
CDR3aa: CASSSLASNEQFF
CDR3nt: TGTGCCAGCAGCTCCCTAGCTAGTAACGAGCAGTTCTTC

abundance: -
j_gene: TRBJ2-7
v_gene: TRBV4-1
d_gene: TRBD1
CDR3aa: CASSRGTAYEQYF
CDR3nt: TGCGCCAGCAGCAGGGGGACAGCCTACGAGCAGTACTTC

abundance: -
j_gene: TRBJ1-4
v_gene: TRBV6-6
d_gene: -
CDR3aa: CASSRRPGIRGEKLFF
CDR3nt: TGTGCCAGCAGCCGACGACCCGGAATAAGGGGTGAAAAACTGTTTTTT

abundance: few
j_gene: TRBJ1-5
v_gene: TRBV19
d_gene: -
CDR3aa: CASSRRHGGQNQPQHF
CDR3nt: TGTGCCAGTAGTAGACGACATGGGGGCCAAAATCAGCCCCAGCATTTT

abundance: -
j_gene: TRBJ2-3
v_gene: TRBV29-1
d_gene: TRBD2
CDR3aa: CSVAGTSGTDTQYF
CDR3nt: TGCAGCGTTGCCGGGACTAGCGGCACAGATACGCAGTATTTT

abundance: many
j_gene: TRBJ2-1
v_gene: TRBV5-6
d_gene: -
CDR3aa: CASSGGLGEQFF
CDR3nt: TGTGCCAGCAGCGGAGGACTGGGAGAGCAGTTCTTC

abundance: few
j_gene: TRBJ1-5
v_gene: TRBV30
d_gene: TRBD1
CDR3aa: CAWDRGMNQPQHF
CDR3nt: TGTGCCTGGGACAGGGGGATGAATCAGCCCCAGCATTTT

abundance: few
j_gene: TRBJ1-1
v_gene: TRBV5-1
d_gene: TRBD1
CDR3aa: CASLLRGGTEAFF
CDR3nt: TGCGCCAGCCTACTCAGGGGGGGCACTGAAGCTTTCTTT

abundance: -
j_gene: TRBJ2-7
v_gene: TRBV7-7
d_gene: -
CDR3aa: CASSLGPDTYEQYF
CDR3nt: TGTGCTAGCAGCTTAGGCCCAGACACCTACGAGCAGTACTTC

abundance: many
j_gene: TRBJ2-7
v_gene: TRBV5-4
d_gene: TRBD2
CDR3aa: CASSPGLAGGQDEQYF
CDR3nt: TGTGCCAGCAGCCCGGGACTAGCGGGGGGGCAAGACGAGCAGTACTTC

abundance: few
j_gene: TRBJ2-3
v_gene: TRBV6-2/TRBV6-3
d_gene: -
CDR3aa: CASSYSRRGYDTQYF
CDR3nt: TGTGCCAGCAGTTACTCGCGGCGGGGATACGATACGCAGTATTTT

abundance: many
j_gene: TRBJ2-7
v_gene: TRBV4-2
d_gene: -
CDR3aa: CASSQEDNYEQYF
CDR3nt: TGTGCCAGCAGCCAGGAGGACAACTACGAGCAGTACTTC

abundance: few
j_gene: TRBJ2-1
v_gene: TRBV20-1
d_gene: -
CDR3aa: CSASAPRGGSYNEQFF
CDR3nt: TGCAGTGCTAGTGCCCCCCGTGGGGGATCCTACAATGAGCAGTTCTTC

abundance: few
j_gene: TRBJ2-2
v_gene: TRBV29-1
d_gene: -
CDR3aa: CSVEKDTTGELFF
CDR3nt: TGCAGCGTTGAGAAGGACACTACCGGGGAGCTGTTTTTT

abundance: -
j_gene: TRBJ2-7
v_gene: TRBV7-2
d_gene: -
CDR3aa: CASSWTAYEQYF
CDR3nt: TGTGCCAGCAGCTGGACAGCCTACGAGCAGTACTTC

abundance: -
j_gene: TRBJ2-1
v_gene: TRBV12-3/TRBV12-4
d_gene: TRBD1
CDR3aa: CASSLGTGNNEQFF
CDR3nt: TGTGCCAGCAGTTTAGGGACAGGGAACAATGAGCAGTTCTTC

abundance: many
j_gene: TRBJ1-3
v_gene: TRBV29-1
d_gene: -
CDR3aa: CSVGPGGNTIYF
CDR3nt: TGCAGCGTTGGGCCAGGCGGGAACACCATATATTTT

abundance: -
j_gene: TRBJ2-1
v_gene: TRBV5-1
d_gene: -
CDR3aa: CASSVIDNEQFF
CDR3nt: TGCGCCAGCAGCGTCATCGATAATGAGCAGTTCTTC

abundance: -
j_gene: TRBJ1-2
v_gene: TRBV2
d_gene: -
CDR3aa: CASQFFTGTTGYTF
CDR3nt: TGTGCCAGCCAGTTTTTTACAGGGACGACTGGCTACACCTTC

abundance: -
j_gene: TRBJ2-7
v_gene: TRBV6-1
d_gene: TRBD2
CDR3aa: CASRDGAGEQYF
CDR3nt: TGTGCCAGCAGGGACGGAGCGGGGGAGCAGTACTTC

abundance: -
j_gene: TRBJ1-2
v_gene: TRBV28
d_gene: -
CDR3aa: CASSQPGNYGYTF
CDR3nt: TGTGCCAGCAGTCAACCAGGGAACTATGGCTACACCTTC

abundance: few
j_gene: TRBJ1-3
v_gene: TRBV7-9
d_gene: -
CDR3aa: CASSPQGHGNTIYF
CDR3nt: TGTGCCAGCAGCCCACAGGGTCATGGAAACACCATATATTTT

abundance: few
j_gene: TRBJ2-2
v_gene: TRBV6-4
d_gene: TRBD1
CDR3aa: CASSLTGFTGELFF
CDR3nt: TGTGCCAGCAGTCTGACAGGGTTCACCGGGGAGCTGTTTTTT

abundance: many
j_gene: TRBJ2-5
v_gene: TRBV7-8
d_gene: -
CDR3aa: CASSPTAQETQYF
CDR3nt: TGTGCCAGCAGTCCGACAGCCCAAGAGACCCAGTACTTC

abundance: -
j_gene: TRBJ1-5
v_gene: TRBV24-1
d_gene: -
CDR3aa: CATRRESAGNQPQHF
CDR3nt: TGTGCCACCAGGCGGGAAAGTGCCGGCAATCAGCCCCAGCATTTT

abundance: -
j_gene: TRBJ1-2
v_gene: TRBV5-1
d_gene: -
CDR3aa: CASSLTDYGYTF
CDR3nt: TGCGCCAGCAGCTTAACAGACTATGGCTACACCTTC

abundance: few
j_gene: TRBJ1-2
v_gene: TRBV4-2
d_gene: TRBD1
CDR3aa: CASSQDPTDRVYGYTF
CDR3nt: TGTGCCAGCAGCCAAGATCCTACGGACAGGGTCTATGGCTACACCTTC

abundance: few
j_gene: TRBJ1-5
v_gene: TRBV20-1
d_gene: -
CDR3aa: CSASDRSNQPQHF
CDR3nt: TGCAGTGCTTCCGACAGAAGCAATCAGCCCCAGCATTTT

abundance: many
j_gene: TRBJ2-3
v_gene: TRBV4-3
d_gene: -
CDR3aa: CASSLDGASTDTQYF
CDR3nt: TGCGCCAGCAGTTTAGACGGAGCTAGCACAGATACGCAGTATTTT

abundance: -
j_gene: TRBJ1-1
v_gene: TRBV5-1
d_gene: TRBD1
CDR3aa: CASSFRQGKGTEAFF
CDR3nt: TGCGCCAGCAGCTTTCGACAGGGAAAGGGCACTGAAGCTTTCTTT

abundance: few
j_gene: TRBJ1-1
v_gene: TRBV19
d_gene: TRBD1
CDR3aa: CASSIPRGLNTEAFF
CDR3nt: TGTGCCAGTAGTATCCCCAGGGGGCTAAACACTGAAGCTTTCTTT

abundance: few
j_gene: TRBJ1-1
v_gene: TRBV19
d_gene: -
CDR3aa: CASSTVGDTEAFF
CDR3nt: TGTGCCAGTTCGACGGTAGGGGACACTGAAGCTTTCTTT

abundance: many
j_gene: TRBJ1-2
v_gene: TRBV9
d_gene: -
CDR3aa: CASSPQSGAGGYTF
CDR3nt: TGTGCCAGCAGCCCCCAATCAGGGGCGGGAGGCTACACCTTC

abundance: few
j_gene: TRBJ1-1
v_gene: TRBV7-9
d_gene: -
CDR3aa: CASSLYDRIRGMNTEAFF
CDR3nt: TGTGCCAGCAGCTTATACGACAGGATTAGAGGAATGAACACTGAAGCTTTCTTT

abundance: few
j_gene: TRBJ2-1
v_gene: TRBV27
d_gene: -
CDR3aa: CASSLMVPINEQFF
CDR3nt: TGTGCCAGCAGTTTAATGGTACCAATCAATGAGCAGTTCTTC

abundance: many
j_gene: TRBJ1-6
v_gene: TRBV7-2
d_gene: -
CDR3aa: CASSLVRVFSPLHF
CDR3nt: TGTGCCAGCAGCTTAGTCAGGGTCTTTTCACCCCTCCACTTT

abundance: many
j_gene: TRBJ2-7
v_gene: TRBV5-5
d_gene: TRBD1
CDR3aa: CASSHGTGGYEQYF
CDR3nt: TGTGCCAGCAGTCACGGGACAGGAGGCTACGAGCAGTACTTC

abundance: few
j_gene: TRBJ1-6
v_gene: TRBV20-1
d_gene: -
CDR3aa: CSTGPYNSPLHF
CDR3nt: TGCAGCACCGGCCCCTATAATTCACCCCTCCACTTT

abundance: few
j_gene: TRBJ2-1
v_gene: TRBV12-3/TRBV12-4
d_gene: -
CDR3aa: CASSPEKEGSQFF
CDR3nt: TGTGCCAGCAGTCCAGAGAAGGAGGGGTCCCAGTTCTTC

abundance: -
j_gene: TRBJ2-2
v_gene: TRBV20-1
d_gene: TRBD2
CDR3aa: CSARDLQRGGNTGELFF
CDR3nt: TGCAGTGCTAGAGATCTCCAGCGGGGAGGGAACACCGGGGAGCTGTTTTTT

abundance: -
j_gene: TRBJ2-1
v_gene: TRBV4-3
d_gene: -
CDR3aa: CASSQEQRNEQFF
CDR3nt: TGCGCCAGCAGCCAAGAACAGAGGAATGAGCAGTTCTTC